This T cell receptor (beta chain) was captured in a study of blood T cell repertoires in COVID-19. Turning to the study itself: Acute-phase and convalescent COVID-19 samples originated in the United States, Italy and Spain.

CDR3 length: 13 residues. The V and J ends lost 6 bases and 8 bases respectively, with 16 bases between them. This table comes from immunoSEQ multiplex PCR, and its TCRdb copy is limited to in-frame clones, with some not included. Here the sample spans 300,000 to 500,000 clones, 88% being singletons. Residents of 24 US areas, aged about 18 to 95 years, made up the participants. V and J are TRBV12-3 or TRBV12-4 and TRBJ1-2; possible D gene TRBD1, 6 bases. This TCR derives from a woman aged 40 to 50 with acute COVID-19. The sample comprised PBMCs or T cells enriched from blood (not recorded which). CDR3 in DNA: TGTGCCAGCAGGATCAACAGGGTCTGGGGCTACACCTTC. It translates to CASRINRVWGYTF.